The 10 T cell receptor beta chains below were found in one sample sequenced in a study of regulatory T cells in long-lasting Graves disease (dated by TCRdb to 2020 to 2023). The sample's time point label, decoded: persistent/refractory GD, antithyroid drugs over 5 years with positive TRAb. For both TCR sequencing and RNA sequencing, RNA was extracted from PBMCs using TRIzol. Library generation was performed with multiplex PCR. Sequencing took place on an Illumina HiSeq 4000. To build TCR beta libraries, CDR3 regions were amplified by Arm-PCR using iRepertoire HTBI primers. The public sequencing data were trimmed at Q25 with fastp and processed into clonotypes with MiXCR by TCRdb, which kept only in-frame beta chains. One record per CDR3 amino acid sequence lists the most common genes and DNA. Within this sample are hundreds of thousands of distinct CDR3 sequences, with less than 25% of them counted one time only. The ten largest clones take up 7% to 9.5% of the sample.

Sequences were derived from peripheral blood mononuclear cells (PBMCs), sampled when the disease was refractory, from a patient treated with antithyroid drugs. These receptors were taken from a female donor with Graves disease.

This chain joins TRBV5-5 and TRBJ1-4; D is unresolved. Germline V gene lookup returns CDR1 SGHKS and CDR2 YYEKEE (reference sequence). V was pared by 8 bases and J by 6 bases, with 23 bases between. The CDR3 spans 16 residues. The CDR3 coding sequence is TGTGCCAGTTTCCCCCGGCCGGGCGTTGGAGATGAAAAACTGTTTTTT. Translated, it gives CASFPRPGVGDEKLFF.

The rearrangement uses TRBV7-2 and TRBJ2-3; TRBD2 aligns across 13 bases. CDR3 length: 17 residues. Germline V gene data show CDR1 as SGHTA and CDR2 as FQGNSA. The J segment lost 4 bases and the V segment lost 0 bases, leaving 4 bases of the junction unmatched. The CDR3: CASSLAGLAGRPDTQYF. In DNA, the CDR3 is TGTGCCAGCAGCTTAGCGGGACTAGCGGGGCGACCAGATACGCAGTATTTT.

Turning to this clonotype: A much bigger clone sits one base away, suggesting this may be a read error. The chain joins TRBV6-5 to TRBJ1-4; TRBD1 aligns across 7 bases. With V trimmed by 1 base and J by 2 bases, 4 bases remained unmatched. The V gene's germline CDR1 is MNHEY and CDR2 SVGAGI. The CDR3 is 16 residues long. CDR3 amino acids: CASSYYPGQTNEKLFF. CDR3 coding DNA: TGTGCCAGCAGTTACTACCCGGGACAGACTAATGAAAAACTGTTTTTT.

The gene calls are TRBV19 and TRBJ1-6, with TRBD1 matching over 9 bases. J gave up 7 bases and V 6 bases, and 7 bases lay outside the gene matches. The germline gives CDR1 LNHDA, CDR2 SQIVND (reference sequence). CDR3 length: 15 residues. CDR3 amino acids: CASSPGQGSNSPLHF. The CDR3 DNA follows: TGTGCCAGTAGCCCGGGACAGGGATCAAATTCACCCCTCCACTTT. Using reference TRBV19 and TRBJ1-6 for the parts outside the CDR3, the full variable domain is DGGITQSPKYLFRKEGQNVTLSCEQNLNHDAMYWYRQDPGQGLRLIYYSQIVNDFQKGDIAEGYSVSREKKESFPLTVTSAQKNPTAFYLCASSPGQGSNSPLHFGNGTRLTVT.

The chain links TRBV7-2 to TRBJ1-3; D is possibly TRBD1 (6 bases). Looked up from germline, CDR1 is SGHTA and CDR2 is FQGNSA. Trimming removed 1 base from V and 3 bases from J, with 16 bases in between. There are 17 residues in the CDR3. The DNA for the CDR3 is TGTGCCAGCAGCTTAGGGGAGCAGGGGCAACTTGGAAACACCATATATTTT. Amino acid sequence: CASSLGEQGQLGNTIYF.

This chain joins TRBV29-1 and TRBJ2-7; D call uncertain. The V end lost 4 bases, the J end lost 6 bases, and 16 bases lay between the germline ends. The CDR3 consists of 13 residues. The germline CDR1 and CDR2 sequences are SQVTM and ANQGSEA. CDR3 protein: CSVVVSNAGEQYF. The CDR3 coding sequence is TGCAGCGTTGTGGTCTCGAACGCCGGCGAGCAGTACTTC.

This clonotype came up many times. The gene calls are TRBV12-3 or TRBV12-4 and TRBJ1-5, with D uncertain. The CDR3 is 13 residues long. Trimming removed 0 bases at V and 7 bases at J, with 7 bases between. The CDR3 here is CASSLAPRQPQHF. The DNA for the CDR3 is TGTGCCAGCAGTTTAGCCCCTCGACAGCCCCAGCATTTT.

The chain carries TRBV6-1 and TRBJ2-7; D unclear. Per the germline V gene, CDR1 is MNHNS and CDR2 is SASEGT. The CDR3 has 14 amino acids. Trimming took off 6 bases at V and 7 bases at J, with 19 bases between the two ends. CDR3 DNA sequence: TGTGCCAGCAGCCTCGGGTCTCGTTCCGGTGAGCAGTACTTC. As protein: CASSLGSRSGEQYF.

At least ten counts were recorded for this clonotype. The DNA for the CDR3 is TGTGCCAGTCGTATGGACGGTAAAGAGACCCAGTACTTC. It is translated as CASRMDGKETQYF. The chain carries TRBV28 and TRBJ2-5, with unresolved D. Looked up from germline, CDR1 is MDHEN and CDR2 is SYDVKM. Deletions cut 9 bases from V and 3 bases from J, with 14 bases between. The CDR3 has 13 amino acids.

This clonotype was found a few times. The CDR3 sequence: CASSQNQNTGELFF. The CDR3 region has the DNA TGTGCCAGCAGCCAAAACCAGAACACCGGGGAGCTGTTTTTT. The gene calls are TRBV3-1 and TRBJ2-2; the D is unclear. The V gene lost 2 bases and the J gene lost 1 base, with 5 bases spanning the gap. The CDR3 runs to 14 residues. The V gene's germline CDR1 is LGHDT and CDR2 YNNKEL (reference sequence).